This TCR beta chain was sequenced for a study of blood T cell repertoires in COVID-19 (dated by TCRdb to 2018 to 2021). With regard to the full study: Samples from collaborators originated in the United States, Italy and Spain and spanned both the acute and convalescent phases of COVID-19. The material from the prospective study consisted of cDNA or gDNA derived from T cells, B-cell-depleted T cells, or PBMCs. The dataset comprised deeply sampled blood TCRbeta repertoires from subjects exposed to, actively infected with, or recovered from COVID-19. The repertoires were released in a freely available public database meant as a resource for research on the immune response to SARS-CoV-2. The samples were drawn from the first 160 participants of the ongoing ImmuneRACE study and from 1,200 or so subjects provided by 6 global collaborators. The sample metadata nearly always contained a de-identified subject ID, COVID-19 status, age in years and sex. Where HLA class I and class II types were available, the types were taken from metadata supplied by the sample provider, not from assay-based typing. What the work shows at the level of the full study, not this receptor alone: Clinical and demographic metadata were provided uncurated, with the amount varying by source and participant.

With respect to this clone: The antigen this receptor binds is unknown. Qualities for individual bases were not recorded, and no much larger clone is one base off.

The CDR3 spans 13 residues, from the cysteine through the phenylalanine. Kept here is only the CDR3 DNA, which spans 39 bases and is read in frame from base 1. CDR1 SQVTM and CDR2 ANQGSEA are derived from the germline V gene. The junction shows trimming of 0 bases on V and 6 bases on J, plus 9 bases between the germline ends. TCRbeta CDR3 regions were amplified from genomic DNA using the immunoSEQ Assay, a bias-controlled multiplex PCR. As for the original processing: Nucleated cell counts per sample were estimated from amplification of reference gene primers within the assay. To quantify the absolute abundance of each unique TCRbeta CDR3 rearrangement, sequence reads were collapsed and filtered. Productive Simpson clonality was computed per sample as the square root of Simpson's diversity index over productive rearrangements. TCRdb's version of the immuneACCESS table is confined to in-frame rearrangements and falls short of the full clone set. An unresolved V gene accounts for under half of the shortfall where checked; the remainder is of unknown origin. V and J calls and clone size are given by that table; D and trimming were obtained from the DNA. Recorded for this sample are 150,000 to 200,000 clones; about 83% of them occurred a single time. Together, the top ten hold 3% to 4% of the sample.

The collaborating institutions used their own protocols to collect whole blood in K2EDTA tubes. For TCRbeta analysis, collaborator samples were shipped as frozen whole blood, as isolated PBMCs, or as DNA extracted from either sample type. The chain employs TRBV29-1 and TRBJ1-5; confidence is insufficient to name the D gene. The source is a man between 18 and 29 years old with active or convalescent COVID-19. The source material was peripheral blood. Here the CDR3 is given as CSVEEGGGQPQHF. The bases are TGCAGCGTTGAAGAGGGAGGTGGTCAGCCCCAGCATTTT.